This entry describes one TCR beta chain. This sample is drawn from a study of blood T cell repertoires in COVID-19. Study context: Collection of acute and convalescent COVID-19 samples took place in the United States, Italy and Spain. Sources were T cells, B-cell-depleted T cells, or PBMCs; the material itself was cDNA or gDNA.

V was cut by 6 bases and J by 2 bases, with 10 bases left in between. This CDR3 is built from 13 residues. Per the study methods: Reference gene primer amplification gave nucleated cell count estimates. Some clones are missing from TCRdb's copy, which holds only in-frame ones; the method was immunoSEQ multiplex PCR. V and J calls and clone size are as listed in that table; D and trimming were resolved from the DNA. The data show some 250,000 clones, roughly nine tenths seen once. Clinical histories supplied by participants themselves formed the basis of cohort assignment. The origin of this receptor is a woman in her 30s with acute COVID-19. The sequenced sample was PBMCs or T cells enriched from blood (not recorded which). V usage is TRBV12-3 or TRBV12-4 and J usage is TRBJ1-2; D gene uncertain. CDR3 amino acids: CASRFVENYGYTF. CDR3 in DNA: TGTGCCAGCAGATTCGTGGAGAACTATGGCTACACCTTC.